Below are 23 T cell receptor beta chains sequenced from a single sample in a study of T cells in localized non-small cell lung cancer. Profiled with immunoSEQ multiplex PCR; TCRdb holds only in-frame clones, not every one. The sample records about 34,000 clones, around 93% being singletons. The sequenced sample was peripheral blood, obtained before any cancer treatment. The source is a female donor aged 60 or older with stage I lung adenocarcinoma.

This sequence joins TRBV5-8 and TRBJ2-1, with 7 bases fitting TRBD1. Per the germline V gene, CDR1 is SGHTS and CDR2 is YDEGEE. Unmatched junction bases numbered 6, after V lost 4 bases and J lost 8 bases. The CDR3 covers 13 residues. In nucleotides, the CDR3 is TGTGCCAGCAGCCCAAGGGGGCAGGATGAGCAGTTCTTC. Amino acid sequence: CASSPRGQDEQFF.

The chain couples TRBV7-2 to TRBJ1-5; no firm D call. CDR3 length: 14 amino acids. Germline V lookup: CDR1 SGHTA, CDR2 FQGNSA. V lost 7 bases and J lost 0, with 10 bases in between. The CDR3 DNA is TGTGCCAGCATCGAGGGAAATAGCAATCAGCCCCAGCATTTT. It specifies CASIEGNSNQPQHF.

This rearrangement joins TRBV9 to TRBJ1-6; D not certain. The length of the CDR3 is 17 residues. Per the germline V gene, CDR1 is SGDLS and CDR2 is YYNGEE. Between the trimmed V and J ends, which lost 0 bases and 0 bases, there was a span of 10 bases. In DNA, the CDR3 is TGTGCCAGCAGCGTAGGTGGCAGGAGCTCCTATAATTCACCCCTCCACTTT. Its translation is CASSVGGRSSYNSPLHF.

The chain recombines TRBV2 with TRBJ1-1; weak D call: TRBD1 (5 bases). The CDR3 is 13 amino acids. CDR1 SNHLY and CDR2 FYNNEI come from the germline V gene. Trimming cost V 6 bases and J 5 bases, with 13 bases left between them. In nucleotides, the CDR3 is TGTGCCAGCAGGGGCAGGGTAGGAACTGAAGCTTTCTTT. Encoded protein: CASRGRVGTEAFF.

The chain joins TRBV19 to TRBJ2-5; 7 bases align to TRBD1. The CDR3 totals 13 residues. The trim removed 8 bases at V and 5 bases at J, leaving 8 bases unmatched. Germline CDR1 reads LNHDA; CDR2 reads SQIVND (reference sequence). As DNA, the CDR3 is TGTGCCAGTGCCCAGGGGGTCAGGGAGACCCAGTACTTC. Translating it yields CASAQGVRETQYF.

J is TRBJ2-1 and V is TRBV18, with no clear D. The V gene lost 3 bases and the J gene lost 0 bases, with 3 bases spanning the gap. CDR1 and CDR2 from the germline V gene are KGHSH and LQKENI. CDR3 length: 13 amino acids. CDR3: CASSPISYNEQFF. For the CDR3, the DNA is TGTGCCAGCTCACCCATCTCCTACAATGAGCAGTTCTTC.

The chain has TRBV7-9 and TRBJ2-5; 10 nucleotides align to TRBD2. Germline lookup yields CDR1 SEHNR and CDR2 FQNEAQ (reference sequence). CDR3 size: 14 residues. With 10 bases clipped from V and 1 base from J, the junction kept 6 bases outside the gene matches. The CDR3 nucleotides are TGTGCCACCGTTAGCGGGGGGTTCCAAGAGACCCAGTACTTC. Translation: CATVSGGFQETQYF.

The CDR3 protein is CASSLEKTGGIRDRDVYEQYF. CDR3 coding DNA: TGTGCCAGCAGCTTAGAAAAAACCGGGGGAATCCGGGACAGGGACGTCTACGAGCAGTACTTC. This chain uses TRBV7-6 with TRBJ2-7; 9 bases map to TRBD1. The V gene's germline CDR1 is SGHVS and CDR2 FNYEAQ. The CDR3 sequence is 21 residues long. The junction had 22 bases not matched to a gene; V was cut back by 1 base and J by 3 bases.

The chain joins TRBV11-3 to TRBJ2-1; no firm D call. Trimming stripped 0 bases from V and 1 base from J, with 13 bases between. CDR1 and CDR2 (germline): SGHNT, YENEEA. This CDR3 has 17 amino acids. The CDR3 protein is CASSLDPLANSYNEQFF. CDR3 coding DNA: TGTGCCAGCAGCTTAGATCCCCTGGCTAATTCCTACAATGAGCAGTTCTTC.

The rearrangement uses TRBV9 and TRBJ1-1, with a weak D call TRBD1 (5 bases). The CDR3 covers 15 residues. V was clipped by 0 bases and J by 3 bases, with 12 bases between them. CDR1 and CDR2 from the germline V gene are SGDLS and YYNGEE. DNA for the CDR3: TGTGCCAGCAGCGTAGATTGGGGGAGAGACACTGAAGCTTTCTTT. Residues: CASSVDWGRDTEAFF.

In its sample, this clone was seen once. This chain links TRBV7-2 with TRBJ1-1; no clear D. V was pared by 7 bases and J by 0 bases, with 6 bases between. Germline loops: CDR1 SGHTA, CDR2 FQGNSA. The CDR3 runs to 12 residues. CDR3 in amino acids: CASIGLNTEAFF. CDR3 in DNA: TGTGCCAGCATAGGGTTGAACACTGAAGCTTTCTTT.

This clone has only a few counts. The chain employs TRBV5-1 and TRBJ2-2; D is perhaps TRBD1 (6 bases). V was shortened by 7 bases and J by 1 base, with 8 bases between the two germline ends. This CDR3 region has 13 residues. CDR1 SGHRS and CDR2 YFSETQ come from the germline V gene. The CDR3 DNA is TGCGCCAGCCTGACAGGGAACACCGGGGAGCTGTTTTTT. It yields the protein CASLTGNTGELFF.

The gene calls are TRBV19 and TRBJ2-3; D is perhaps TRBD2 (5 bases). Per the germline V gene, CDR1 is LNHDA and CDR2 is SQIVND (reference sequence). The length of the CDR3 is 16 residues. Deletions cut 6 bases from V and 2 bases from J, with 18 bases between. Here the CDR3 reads CASSVLRAALTDTQYF. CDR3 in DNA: TGTGCCAGTAGCGTTCTGAGGGCAGCTCTCACAGATACGCAGTATTTT.

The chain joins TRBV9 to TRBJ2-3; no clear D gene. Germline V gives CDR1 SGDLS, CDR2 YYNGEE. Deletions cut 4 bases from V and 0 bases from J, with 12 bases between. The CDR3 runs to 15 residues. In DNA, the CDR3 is TGTGCCAGCAGCTTTGGACCCCAGAGCACAGATACGCAGTATTTT. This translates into CASSFGPQSTDTQYF.

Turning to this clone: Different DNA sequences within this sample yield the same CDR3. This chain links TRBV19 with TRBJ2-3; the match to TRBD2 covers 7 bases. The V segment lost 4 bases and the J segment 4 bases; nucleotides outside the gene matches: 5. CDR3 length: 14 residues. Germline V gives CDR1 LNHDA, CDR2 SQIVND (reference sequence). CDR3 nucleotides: TGTGCCAGTAGTAGGGCGGGAGAGGCAGATACGCAGTATTTT. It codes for CASSRAGEADTQYF. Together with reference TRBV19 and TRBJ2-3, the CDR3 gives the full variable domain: DGGITQSPKYLFRKEGQNVTLSCEQNLNHDAMYWYRQDPGQGLRLIYYSQIVNDFQKGDIAEGYSVSREKKESFPLTVTSAQKNPTAFYLCASSRAGEADTQYFGPGTRLTVL.

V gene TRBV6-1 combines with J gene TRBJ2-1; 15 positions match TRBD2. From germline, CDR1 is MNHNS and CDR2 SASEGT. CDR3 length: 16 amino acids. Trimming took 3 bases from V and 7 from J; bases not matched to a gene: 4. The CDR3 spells CASSEGLAGGRNEQFF. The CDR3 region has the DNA TGTGCCAGCAGTGAGGGACTAGCGGGAGGCAGGAATGAGCAGTTCTTC.

CDR3 nucleotide sequence: TGTGCCAGCAGCCCCTCTCCAGGGGGGCCGGGGAGGAGCACAGATACGCAGTATTTT. It specifies CASSPSPGGPGRSTDTQYF. The chain is built from TRBV9 and TRBJ2-3; D may be TRBD1 (7 bases). The CDR3 runs to 19 residues. The V end lost 4 bases, the J end lost 0 bases, and 24 bases lay between the germline ends. Germline V gene lookup returns CDR1 SGDLS and CDR2 YYNGEE.

As DNA, the CDR3 is TGCAGCGCCTGGGGGGTTCTGGGCCGCACAGATACGCAGTATTTT. Translating it yields CSAWGVLGRTDTQYF. The genes are TRBV29-1 and TRBJ2-3, with D perhaps TRBD2 (6 bases). Trimming removed 7 bases at V and 1 base at J, with 18 bases between. Germline V gene lookup returns CDR1 SQVTM and CDR2 ANQGSEA. This CDR3 comprises 15 residues.

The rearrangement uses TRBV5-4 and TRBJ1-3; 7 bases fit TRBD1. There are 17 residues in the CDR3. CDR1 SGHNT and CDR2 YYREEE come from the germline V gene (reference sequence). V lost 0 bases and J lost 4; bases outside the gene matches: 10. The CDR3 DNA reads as TGTGCCAGCAGCTTGGGTGGAGGGGGCTATACCGGAAACACCATATATTTT. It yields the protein CASSLGGGGYTGNTIYF.

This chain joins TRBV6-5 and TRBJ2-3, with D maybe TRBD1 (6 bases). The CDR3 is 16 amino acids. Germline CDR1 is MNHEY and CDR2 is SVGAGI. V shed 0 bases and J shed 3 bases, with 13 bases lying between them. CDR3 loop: CASSYSPGERTDTQYF. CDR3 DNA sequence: TGTGCCAGCAGTTACTCGCCAGGGGAAAGAACAGATACGCAGTATTTT.

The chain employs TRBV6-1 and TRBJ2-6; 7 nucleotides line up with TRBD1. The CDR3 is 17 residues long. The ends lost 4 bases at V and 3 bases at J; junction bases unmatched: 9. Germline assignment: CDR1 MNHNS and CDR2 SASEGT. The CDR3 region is CASSGVRGQGGANVLTF. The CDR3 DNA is TGTGCCAGCAGTGGCGTTAGGGGGCAAGGTGGGGCCAACGTCCTGACTTTC.

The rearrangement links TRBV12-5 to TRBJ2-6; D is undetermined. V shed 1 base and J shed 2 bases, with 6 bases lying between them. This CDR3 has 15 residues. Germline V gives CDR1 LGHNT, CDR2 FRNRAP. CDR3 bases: TGTGCTAGTGGTTTGGAACTAACTGGGGCCAACGTCCTGACTTTC. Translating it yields CASGLELTGANVLTF.

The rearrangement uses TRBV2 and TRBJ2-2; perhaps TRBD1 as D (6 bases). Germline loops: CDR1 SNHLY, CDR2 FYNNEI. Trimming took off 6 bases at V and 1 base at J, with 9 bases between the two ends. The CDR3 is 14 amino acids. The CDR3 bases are TGTGCCAGCAGCGGGACAAGGAACACCGGGGAGCTGTTTTTT. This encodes CASSGTRNTGELFF.